The clone carrying this T cell receptor beta chain was observed a handful of times. Its antigen is as yet unknown. The data are from a study of graft-versus-host responses after intestinal transplantation. Study background: Recipients received multivisceral, liver-intestinal, or isolated intestinal transplants. Every one of the recipients received anti-thymocyte globulin induction and afterwards took tacrolimus and steroids for roughly three years.

Clones were read by immunoSEQ multiplex PCR, and TCRdb kept only the in-frame ones, dropping some. The sample carries 75,000 to 95,000 clones, around 90% recorded once. Study-level points and caveats: Individuals carrying graft-donor T cell macrochimerism showed high graft-versus-host to host-versus-graft clonal ratios in allografts. Early post-transplant declines in HvG were associated with peak levels of circulating GvH clones.

This CDR3 comprises 14 residues. V was clipped by 3 bases and J by 4 bases, with 10 bases between them. Germline loops: CDR1 LNHDA, CDR2 SQIVND (reference sequence). The receptor comes from a human donor who was the organ donor for an intestinal transplant. The source material was unstimulated CD4+ T cells sorted from spleen or lymph node cells, sampled before transplant. The chain joins TRBV19 to TRBJ1-5, with TRBD1 as a possible D gene (6 bases). CDR3 sequence (DNA): TGTGCCAGTAGTATCAGGGGTCGGAATCAGCCCCAGCATTTT. Residues: CASSIRGRNQPQHF. The variable domain in full, with the rest retrieved from reference TRBV19 and TRBJ1-5, is DGGITQSPKYLFRKEGQNVTLSCEQNLNHDAMYWYRQDPGQGLRLIYYSQIVNDFQKGDIAEGYSVSREKKESFPLTVTSAQKNPTAFYLCASSIRGRNQPQHFGDGTRLSIL.